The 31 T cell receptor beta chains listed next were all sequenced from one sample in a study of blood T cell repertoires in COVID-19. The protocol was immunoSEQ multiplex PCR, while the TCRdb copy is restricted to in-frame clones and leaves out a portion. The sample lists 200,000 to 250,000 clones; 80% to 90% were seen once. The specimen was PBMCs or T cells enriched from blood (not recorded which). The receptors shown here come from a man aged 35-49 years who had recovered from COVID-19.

CDR3 DNA: TGTGCCATCAGGGACGAGGGAGATACGCAGTATTTT. This gives the protein CAIRDEGDTQYF. The gene calls are TRBV10-3 and TRBJ2-3, with D maybe TRBD2 (5 bases). CDR1 is ENHRY, CDR2 SYGVKD, per germline. V lost 6 bases and J 5 bases, leaving 9 bases between the germline ends. The CDR3 loop spans 12 amino acids.

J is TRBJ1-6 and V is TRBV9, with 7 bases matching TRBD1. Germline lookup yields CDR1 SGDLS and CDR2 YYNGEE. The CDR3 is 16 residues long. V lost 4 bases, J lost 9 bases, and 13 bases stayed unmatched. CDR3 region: CASSSGGGGFGSPLHF. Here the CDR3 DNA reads TGTGCCAGCAGCTCGGGCGGAGGGGGCTTTGGTTCACCCCTCCACTTT.

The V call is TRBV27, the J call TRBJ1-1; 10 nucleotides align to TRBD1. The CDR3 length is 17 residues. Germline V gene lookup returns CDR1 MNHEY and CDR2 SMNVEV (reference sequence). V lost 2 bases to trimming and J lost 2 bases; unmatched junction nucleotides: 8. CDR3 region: CASSLKGTGDLNTEAFF. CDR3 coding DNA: TGTGCCAGCAGTTTAAAGGGGACAGGGGACCTTAACACTGAAGCTTTCTTT.

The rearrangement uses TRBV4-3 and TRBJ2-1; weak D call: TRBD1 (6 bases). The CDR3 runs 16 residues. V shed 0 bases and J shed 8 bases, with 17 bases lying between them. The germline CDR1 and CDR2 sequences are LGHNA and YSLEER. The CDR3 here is CASSQEKTGAAYEQFF. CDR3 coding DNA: TGCGCCAGCAGCCAAGAGAAGACAGGAGCTGCGTATGAGCAGTTCTTC.

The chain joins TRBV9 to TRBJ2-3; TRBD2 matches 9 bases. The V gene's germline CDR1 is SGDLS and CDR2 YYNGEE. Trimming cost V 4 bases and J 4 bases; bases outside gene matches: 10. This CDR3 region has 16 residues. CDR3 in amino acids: CASSLAAGGQSDTQYF. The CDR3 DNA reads TGTGCCAGCAGCCTGGCGGCGGGGGGGCAGTCAGATACGCAGTATTTT.

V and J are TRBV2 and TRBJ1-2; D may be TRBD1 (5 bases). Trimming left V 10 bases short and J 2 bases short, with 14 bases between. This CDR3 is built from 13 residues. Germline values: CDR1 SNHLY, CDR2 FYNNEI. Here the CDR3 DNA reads TGTGCCACAGCACCCGACAGAAACTATGGCTACACCTTC. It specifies CATAPDRNYGYTF.

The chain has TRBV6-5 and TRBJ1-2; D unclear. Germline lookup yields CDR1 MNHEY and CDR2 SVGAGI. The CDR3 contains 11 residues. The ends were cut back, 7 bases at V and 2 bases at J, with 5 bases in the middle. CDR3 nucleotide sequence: TGTGCCAGCAACCAGAACTATGGCTACACCTTC. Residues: CASNQNYGYTF.

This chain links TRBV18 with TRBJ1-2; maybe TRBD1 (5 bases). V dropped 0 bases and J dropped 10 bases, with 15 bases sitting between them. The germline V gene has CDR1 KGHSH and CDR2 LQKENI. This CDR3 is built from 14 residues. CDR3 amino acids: CASSPPIAGSDYTF. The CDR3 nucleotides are TGTGCCAGCTCACCACCGATTGCAGGGTCAGACTACACCTTC.

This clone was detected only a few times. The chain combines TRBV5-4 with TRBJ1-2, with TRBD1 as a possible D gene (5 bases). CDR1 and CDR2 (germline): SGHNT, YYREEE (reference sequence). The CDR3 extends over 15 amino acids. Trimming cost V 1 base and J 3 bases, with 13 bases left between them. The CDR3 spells CASSLTGDSHYGYTF. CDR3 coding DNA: TGTGCCAGCAGCTTGACTGGTGACAGTCACTATGGCTACACCTTC.

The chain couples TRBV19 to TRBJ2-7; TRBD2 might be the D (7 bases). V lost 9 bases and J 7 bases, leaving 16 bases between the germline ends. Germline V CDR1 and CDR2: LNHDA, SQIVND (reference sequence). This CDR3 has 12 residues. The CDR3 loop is CASGGGGSEQYF. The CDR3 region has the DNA TGTGCCAGCGGGGGCGGGGGAAGTGAGCAGTACTTC.

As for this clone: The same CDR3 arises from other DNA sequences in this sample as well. CDR3 region: CASSSGTGNTEAFF. The CDR3, as DNA: TGCGCCAGCAGCTCCGGGACAGGGAACACTGAAGCTTTCTTT. This chain uses TRBV5-1 with TRBJ1-1; 8 bases align to TRBD1. CDR3 length: 14 amino acids. The germline V gene encodes CDR1 SGHRS and CDR2 YFSETQ. Trimming at V came to 3 bases and at J to 1 base, leaving 2 bases not matched to a gene.

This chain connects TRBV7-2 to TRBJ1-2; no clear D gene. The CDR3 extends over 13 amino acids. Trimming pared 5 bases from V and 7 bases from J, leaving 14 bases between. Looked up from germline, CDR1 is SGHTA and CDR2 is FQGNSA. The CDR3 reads CASSAGSAAGYTF. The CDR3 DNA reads TGTGCCAGCAGCGCCGGTTCGGCGGCTGGCTACACCTTC.

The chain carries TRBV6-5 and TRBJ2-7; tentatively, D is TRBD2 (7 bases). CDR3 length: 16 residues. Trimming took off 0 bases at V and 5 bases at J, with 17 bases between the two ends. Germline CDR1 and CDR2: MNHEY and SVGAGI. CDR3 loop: CASSYSSNREGDEQYF. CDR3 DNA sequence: TGTGCCAGCAGTTACTCGAGCAACAGGGAGGGAGACGAGCAGTACTTC.

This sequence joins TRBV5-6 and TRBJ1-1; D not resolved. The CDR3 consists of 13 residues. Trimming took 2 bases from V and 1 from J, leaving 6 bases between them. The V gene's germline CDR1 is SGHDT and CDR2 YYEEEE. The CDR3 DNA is TGTGCCAGCAGCTTTACACGGAACACTGAAGCTTTCTTT. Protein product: CASSFTRNTEAFF. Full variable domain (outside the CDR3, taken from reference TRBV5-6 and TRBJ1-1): DAGVTQSPTHLIKTRGQQVTLRCSPKSGHDTVSWYQQALGQGPQFIFQYYEEEERQRGNFPDRFSGHQFPNYSSELNVNALLLGDSALYLCASSFTRNTEAFFGQGTRLTVV.

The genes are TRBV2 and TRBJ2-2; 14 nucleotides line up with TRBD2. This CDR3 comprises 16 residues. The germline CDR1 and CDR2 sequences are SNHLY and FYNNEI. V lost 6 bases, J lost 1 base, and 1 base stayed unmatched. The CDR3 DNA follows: TGTGCCAGCAGCGGACTAGCGGGAGGGAACACCGGGGAGCTGTTTTTT. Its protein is CASSGLAGGNTGELFF.

The CDR3 DNA sequence: TGTGCCAGTACTCCCCGGGGGACAGGGGGTTTAGATACGCAGTATTTT. This sequence encodes CASTPRGTGGLDTQYF. The gene calls are TRBV19 and TRBJ2-3; 11 bases agree with TRBD1. From germline, CDR1 is LNHDA and CDR2 SQIVND (reference sequence). The CDR3 sequence is 16 residues long. V was pared by 7 bases and J by 5 bases, with 11 bases of the junction left unmatched.

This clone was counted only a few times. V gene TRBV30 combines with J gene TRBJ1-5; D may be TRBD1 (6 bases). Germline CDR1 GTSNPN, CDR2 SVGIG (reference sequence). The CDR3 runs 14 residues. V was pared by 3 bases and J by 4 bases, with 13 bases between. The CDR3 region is CAWRGDTSNQPQHF. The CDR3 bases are TGTGCCTGGAGGGGGGACACTTCTAATCAGCCCCAGCATTTT.

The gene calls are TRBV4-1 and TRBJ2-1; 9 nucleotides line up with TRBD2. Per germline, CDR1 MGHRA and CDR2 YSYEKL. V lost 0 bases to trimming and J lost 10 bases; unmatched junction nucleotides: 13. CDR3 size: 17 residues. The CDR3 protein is CASSQDKGGRAFWEQFF. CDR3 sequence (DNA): TGCGCCAGCAGCCAAGATAAGGGCGGGAGGGCCTTCTGGGAGCAGTTCTTC.

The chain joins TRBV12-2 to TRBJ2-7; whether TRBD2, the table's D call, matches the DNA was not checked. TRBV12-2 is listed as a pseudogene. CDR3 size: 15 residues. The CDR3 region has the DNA TGTGCAAGTCGCCGACTAGCGGGGGCCTCCTACGAGCAGTACTTC. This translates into CASRRLAGASYEQYF.

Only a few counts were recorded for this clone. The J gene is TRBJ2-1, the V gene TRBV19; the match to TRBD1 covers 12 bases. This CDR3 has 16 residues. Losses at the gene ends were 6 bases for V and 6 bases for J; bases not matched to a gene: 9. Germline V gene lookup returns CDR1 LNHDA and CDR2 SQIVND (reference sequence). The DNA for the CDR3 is TGTGCCAGTAGGCACATTCCGGGACAGGGGGCCAATGAGCAGTTCTTC. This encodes CASRHIPGQGANEQFF.

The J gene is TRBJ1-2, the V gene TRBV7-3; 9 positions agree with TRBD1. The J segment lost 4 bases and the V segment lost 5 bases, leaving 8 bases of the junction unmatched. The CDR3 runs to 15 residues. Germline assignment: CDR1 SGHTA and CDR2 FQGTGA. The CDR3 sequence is CASSPAPGQGYGYTF. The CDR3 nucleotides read TGTGCCAGCAGCCCCGCTCCGGGACAGGGCTATGGCTACACCTTC.

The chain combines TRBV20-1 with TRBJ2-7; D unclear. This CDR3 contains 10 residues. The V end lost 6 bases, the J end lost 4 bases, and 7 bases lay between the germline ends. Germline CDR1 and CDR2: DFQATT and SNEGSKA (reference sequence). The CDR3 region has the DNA TGCAGTGCCTACCGATACGAGCAGTACTTC. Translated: CSAYRYEQYF.

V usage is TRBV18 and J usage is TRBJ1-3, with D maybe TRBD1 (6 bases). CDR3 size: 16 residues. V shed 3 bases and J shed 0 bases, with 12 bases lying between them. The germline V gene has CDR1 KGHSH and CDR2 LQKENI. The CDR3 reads CASSPSTGSSGNTIYF. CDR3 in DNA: TGTGCCAGCTCACCTTCTACAGGGAGCTCTGGAAACACCATATATTTT.

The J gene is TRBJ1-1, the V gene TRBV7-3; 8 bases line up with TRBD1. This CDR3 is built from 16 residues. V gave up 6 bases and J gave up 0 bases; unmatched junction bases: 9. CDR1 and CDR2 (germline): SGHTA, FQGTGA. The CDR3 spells CASRTTGVAMNTEAFF. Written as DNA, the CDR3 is TGTGCCAGCAGGACGACAGGGGTGGCCATGAACACTGAAGCTTTCTTT.

CDR3 sequence (DNA): TGTGCCAGCAGCCAAGGAAGGGGCGGGGATGAAAAACTGTTTTTT. It encodes CASSQGRGGDEKLFF. This rearrangement joins TRBV3-1 (or the pseudogene TRBV3-2) to TRBJ1-4; the D gene is possibly TRBD1 (5 bases). The V gene lost 1 base and the J gene lost 6 bases, with 12 bases spanning the gap. Germline V lookup: CDR1 LGHDT, CDR2 YNNKEL (reference sequence). This CDR3 contains 15 residues.

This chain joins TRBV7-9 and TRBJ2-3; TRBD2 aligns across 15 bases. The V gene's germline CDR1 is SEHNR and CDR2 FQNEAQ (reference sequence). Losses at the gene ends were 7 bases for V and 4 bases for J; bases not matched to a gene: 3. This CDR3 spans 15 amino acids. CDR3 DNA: TGTGCCAGCACAGGACTAGCGGGGGGGCCAGATACGCAGTATTTT. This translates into CASTGLAGGPDTQYF. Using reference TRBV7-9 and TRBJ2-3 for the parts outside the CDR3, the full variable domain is DTGVSQNPRHKITKRGQNVTFRCDPISEHNRLYWYRQTLGQGPEFLTYFQNEAQLEKSRLLSDRFSAERPKGSFSTLEIQRTEQGDSAMYLCASTGLAGGPDTQYFGPGTRLTVL.

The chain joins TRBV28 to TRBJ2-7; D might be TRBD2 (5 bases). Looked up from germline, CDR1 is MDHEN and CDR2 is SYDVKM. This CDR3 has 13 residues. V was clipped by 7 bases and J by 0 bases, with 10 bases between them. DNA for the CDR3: TGTGCCAGCAAATCCGGGATCTCCTACGAGCAGTACTTC. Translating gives CASKSGISYEQYF.

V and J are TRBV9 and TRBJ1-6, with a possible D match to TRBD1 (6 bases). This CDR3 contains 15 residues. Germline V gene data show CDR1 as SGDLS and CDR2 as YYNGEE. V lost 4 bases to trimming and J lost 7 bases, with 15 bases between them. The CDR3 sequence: CASSPPTGPNSPLHF. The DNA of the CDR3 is TGTGCCAGCAGCCCTCCGACAGGCCCCAATTCACCCCTCCACTTT.

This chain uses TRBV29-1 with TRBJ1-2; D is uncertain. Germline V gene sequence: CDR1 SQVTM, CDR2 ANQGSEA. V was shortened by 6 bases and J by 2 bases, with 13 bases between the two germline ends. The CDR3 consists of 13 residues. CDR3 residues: CSVTDRGNYGYTF. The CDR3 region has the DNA TGCAGCGTAACAGATCGAGGGAACTATGGCTACACCTTC.

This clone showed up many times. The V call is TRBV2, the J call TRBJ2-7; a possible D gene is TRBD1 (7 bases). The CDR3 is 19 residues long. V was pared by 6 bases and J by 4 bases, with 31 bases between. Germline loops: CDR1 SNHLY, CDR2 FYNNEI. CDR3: CASSEGAQGTRTAGYEQYF. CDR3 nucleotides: TGTGCCAGCAGCGAGGGGGCACAGGGGACGAGGACCGCGGGATACGAGCAGTACTTC.

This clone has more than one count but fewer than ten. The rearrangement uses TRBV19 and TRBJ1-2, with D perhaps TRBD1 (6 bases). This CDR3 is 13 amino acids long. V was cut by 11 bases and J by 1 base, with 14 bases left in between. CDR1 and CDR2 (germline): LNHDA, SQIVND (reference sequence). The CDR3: CAATPGVNYGYTF. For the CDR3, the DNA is TGTGCCGCCACCCCAGGGGTTAACTATGGCTACACCTTC.